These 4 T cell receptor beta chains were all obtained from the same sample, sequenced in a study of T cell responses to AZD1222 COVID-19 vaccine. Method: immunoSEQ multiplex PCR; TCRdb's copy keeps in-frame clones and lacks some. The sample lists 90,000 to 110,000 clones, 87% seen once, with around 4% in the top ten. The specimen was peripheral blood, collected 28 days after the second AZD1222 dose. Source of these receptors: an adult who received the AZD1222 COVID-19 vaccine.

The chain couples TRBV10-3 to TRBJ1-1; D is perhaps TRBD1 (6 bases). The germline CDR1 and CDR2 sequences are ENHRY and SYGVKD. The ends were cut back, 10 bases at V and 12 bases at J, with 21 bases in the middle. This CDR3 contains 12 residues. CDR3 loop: CATRWGQIGTFF. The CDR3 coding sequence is TGTGCCACCCGGTGGGGGCAGATAGGTACTTTCTTT.

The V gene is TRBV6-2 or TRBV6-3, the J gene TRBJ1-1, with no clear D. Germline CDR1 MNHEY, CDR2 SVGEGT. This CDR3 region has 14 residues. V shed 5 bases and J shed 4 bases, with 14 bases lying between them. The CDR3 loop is CASSPGGVRTEAFF. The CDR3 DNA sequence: TGTGCCAGCAGTCCCGGTGGAGTTCGCACTGAAGCTTTCTTT.

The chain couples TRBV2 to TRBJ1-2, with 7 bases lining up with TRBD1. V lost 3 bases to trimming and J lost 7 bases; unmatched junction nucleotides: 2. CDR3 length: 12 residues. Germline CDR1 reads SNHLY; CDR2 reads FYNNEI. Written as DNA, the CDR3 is TGTGCCAGCAGTGATGACAGGGCTGGCTACACCTTC. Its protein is CASSDDRAGYTF.

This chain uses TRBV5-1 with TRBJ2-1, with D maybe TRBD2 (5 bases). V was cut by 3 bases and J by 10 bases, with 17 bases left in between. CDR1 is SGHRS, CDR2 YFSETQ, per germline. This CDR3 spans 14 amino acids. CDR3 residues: CASSSGKAIGEQFF. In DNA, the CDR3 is TGCGCCAGCAGCTCCGGGAAAGCGATTGGGGAGCAGTTCTTC.